Each of the 3 T cell receptor beta chains below was sequenced from the same sample in a study of blood T cell repertoires in COVID-19 (dated by TCRdb to 2019 to 2021). Library preparation used the immunoSEQ multiplex PCR assay. The table comes from immuneACCESS by way of TCRdb, which keeps in-frame sequences with V and J called. Part of the clones is missing from these tables; in studies checked, under half for an unresolved V gene and the rest for unknown reasons. For this sample there are tens of thousands of clones; less than 90% appear just once. 9.5% to 12% of the sample goes to the ten largest clones. The sample was peripheral blood. The receptors shown here come from a human donor in a cohort sampled during active COVID-19.

CDR3 in DNA: TGCGCCAGCAGCAAGGGACAGGGGGCGAACACTGAAGCTTTCTTT. It is translated as CASSKGQGANTEAFF. This chain connects TRBV5-1 to TRBJ1-1; 12 bases map to TRBD1. CDR1 and CDR2 (germline): SGHRS, YFSETQ. The V and J ends lost 4 bases and 1 base, in that order; junction bases with no gene match: 2. This CDR3 has 15 residues.

V gene TRBV6-5 combines with J gene TRBJ2-7; 7 bases align to TRBD1. V gave up 6 bases and J gave up 1 base; unmatched junction bases: 9. CDR3 size: 15 residues. Germline CDR1 is MNHEY and CDR2 is SVGAGI. The CDR3 spells CASSRDRALSYEQYF. DNA of the CDR3: TGTGCCAGCAGCCGGGACAGAGCTTTATCCTACGAGCAGTACTTC.

This sequence joins TRBV6-1 and TRBJ1-4, with D perhaps matching TRBD1 (5 bases). V was shortened by 2 bases and J by 11 bases, with 15 bases between the two germline ends. Germline assignment: CDR1 MNHNS and CDR2 SASEGT. The CDR3 length is 14 residues. CDR3 DNA: TGTGCCAGCAGTGAATCGGGGGATTCTGTTAAACTGTTTTTT. Translated: CASSESGDSVKLFF.